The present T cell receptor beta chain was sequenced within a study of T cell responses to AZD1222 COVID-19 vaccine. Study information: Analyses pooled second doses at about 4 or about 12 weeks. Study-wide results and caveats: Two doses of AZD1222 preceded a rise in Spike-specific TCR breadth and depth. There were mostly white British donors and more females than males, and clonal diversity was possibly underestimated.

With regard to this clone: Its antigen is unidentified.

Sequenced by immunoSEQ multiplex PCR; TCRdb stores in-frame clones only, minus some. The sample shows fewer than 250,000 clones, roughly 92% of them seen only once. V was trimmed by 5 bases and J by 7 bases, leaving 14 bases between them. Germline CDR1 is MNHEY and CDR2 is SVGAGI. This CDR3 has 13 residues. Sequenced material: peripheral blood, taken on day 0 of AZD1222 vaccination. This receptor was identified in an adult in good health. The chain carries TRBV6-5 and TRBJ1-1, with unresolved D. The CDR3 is CASSTLRLDEAFF. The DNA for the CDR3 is TGTGCCAGCAGTACCCTCAGGCTCGATGAAGCTTTCTTT.